The clone carrying this T cell receptor (beta chain) was detected many times. As yet, its antigen is unknown. The sample originates from a study of T cells in Graves' hyperthyroidism and ophthalmopathy. RNA transcripts were the template for amplifying TCR beta CDR3 regions. During a first-round RT-PCR of the TCR CDR3, the HTBI primer set was used. MiXCR, applied by TCRdb to the multiplex PCR reads, yields one record per CDR3 protein. The sample comprises approximately 600,000 distinct CDR3 sequences, about 15% of which are singletons, and 5.5% to 7.5% rests with the top ten. The germline CDR1 and CDR2 sequences are SGHVS and FQNEAQ. J lost 1 base, V lost 2 bases, and 10 bases had no gene match. The CDR3 has 18 residues. Whole-study results and caveats: Ophthalmopathy stood apart from stable hyperthyroidism in a 13 V-J model.

V usage is TRBV7-8 and J usage is TRBJ2-1; 8 nucleotides align to TRBD2. The sequenced material came from blood. The source of this sequence is a woman in her twenties or thirties with Graves' hyperthyroidism that later progressed to Graves' ophthalmopathy. The CDR3 reads CASSLKAGVIESYNEQFF. For the CDR3, the DNA is TGTGCCAGCAGCTTAAAAGCGGGAGTGATCGAATCCTACAATGAGCAGTTCTTC.